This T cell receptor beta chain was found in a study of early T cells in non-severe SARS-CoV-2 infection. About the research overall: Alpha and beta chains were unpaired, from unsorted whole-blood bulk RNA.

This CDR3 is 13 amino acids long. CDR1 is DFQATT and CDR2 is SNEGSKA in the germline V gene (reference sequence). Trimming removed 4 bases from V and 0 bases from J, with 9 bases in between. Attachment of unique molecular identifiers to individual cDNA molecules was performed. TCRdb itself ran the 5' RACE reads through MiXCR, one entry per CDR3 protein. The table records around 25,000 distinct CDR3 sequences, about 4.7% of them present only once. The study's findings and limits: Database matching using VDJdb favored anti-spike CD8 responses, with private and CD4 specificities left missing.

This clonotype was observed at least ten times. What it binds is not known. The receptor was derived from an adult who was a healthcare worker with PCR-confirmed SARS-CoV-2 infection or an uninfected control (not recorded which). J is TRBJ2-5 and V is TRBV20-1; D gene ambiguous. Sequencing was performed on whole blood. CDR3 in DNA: TGCAGTGCTAAGAATGACTACCAAGAGACCCAGTACTTC. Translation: CSAKNDYQETQYF.